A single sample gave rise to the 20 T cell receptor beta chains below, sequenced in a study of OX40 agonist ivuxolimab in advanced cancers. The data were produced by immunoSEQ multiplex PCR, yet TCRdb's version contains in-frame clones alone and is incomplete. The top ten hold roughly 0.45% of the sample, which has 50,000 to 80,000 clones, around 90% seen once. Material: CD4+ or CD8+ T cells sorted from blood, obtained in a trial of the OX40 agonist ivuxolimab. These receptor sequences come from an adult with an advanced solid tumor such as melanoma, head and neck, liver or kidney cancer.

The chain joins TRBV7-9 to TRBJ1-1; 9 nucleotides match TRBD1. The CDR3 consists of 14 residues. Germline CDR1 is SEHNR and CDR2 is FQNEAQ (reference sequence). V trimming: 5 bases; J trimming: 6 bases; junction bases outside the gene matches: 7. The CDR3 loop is CASSGDRGKAEAFF. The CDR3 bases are TGTGCCAGCAGCGGCGACAGGGGGAAGGCTGAAGCTTTCTTT.

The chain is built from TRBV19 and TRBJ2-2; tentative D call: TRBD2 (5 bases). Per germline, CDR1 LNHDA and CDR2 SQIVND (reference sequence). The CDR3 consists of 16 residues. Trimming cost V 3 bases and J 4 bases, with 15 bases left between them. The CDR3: CASSIFRARATGELFF. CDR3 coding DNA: TGTGCCAGTAGTATTTTTCGTGCGCGGGCCACCGGGGAGCTGTTTTTT.

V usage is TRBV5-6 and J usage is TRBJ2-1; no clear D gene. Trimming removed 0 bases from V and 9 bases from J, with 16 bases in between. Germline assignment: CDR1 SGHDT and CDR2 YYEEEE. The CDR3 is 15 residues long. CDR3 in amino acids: CASSLDRRLLGEQFF. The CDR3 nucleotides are TGTGCCAGCAGCTTGGACAGACGTTTATTGGGTGAGCAGTTCTTC. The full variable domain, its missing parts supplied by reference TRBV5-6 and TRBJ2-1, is DAGVTQSPTHLIKTRGQQVTLRCSPKSGHDTVSWYQQALGQGPQFIFQYYEEEERQRGNFPDRFSGHQFPNYSSELNVNALLLGDSALYLCASSLDRRLLGEQFFGPGTRLTVL.

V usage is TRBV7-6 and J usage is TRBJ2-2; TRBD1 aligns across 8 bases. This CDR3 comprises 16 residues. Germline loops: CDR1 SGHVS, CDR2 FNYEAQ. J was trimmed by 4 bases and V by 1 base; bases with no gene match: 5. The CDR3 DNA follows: TGTGCCAGCAGCTTAGGAACCGGGACAGGCACCGGGGAGCTGTTTTTT. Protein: CASSLGTGTGTGELFF.

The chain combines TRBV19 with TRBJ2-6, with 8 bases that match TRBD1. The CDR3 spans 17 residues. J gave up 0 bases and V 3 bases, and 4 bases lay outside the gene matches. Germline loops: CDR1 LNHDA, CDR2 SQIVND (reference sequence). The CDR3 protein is CASSIGTGRSGANVLTF. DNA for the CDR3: TGTGCCAGTAGTATTGGGACAGGCCGCTCTGGGGCCAACGTCCTGACTTTC.

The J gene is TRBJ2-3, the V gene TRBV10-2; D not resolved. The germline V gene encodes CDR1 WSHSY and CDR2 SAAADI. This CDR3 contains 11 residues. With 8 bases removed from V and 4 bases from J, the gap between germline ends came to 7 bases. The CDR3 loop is CASAASDTQYF. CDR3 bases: TGCGCCAGCGCGGCCTCAGATACGCAGTATTTT.

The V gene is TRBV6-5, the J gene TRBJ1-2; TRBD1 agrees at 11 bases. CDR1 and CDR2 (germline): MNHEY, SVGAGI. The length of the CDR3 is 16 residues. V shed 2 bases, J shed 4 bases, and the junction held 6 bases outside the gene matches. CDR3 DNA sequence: TGTGCCAGCAGTTACCTGAGGACAGGGGGCGTCTATGGCTACACCTTC. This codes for CASSYLRTGGVYGYTF.

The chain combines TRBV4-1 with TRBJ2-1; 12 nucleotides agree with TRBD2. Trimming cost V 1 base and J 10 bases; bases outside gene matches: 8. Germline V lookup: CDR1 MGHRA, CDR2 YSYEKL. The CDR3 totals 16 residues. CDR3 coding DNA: TGCGCCAGCAGCCAAGGAATACTAGCGGGAGGCTGGGAGCAGTTCTTC. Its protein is CASSQGILAGGWEQFF.

CDR3 protein: CAWDRALSTGELFF. The DNA for the CDR3 is TGTGCCTGGGACAGGGCTCTATCCACCGGGGAGCTGTTTTTT. The rearrangement links TRBV30 to TRBJ2-2, with 7 bases lining up with TRBD1. The V gene's germline CDR1 is GTSNPN and CDR2 SVGIG (reference sequence). With 5 bases clipped from V and 4 bases from J, the junction kept 7 bases outside the gene matches. The CDR3 has 14 amino acids. Based on the CDR3 plus reference TRBV30 and TRBJ2-2, the full variable domain is SQTIHQWPATLVQPVGSPLSLECTVEGTSNPNLYWYRQAAGRGLQLLFYSVGIGQISSEVPQNLSASRPQDRQFILSSKKLLLSDSGFYLCAWDRALSTGELFFGEGSRLTVL.

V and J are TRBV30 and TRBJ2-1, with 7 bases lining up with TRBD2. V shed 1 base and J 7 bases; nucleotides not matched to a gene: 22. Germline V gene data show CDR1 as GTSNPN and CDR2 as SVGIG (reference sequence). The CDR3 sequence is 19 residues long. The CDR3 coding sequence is TGTGCCTGGAGTGGTGCGACGGTAATAAAGCGGGATATGTTGAATGAGCAGTTCTTC. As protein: CAWSGATVIKRDMLNEQFF.

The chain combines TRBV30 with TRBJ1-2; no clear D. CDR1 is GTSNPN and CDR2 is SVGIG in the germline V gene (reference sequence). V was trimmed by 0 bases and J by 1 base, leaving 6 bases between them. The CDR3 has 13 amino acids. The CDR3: CAWSVSINYGYTF. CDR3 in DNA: TGTGCCTGGAGTGTATCTATTAACTATGGCTACACCTTC.

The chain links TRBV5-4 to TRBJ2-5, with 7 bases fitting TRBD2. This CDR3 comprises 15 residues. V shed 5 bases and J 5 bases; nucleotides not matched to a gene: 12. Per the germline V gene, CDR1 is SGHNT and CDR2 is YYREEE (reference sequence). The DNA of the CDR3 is TGTGCCAGCAGACGGGGGGACCTTAGCGTTGAGACCCAGTACTTC. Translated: CASRRGDLSVETQYF.

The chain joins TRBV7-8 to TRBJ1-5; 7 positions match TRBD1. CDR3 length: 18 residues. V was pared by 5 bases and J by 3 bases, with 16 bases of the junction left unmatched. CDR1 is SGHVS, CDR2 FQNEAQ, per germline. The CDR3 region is CASSPHYFAGTVNQPQHF. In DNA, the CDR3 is TGTGCCAGCAGCCCCCACTATTTTGCTGGGACAGTCAATCAGCCCCAGCATTTT.

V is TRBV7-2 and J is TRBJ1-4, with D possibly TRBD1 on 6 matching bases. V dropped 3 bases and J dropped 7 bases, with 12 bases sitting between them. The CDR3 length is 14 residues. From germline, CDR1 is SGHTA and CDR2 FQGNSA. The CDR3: CASSFTGNREKLFF. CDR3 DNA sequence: TGTGCCAGCAGCTTTACAGGGAACCGTGAAAAACTGTTTTTT.

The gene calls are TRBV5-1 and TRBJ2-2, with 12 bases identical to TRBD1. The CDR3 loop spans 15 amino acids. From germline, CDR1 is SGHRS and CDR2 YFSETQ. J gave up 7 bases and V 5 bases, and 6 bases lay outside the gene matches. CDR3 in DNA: TGCGCCAGCAGATGGGGACAGGGGGCTGTCGGGGAGCTGTTTTTT. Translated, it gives CASRWGQGAVGELFF.

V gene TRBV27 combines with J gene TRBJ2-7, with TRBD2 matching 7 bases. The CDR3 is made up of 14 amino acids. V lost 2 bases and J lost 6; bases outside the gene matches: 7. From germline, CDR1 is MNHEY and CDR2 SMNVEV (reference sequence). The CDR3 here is CASSLLAGATEQYF. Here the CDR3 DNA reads TGTGCCAGCAGTTTACTGGCGGGAGCAACCGAGCAGTACTTC.

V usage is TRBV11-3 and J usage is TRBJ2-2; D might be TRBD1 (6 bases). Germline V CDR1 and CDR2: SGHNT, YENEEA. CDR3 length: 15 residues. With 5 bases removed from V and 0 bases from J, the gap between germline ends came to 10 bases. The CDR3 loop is CASSQGTANTGELFF. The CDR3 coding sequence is TGTGCCAGCAGCCAGGGGACGGCGAACACCGGGGAGCTGTTTTTT.

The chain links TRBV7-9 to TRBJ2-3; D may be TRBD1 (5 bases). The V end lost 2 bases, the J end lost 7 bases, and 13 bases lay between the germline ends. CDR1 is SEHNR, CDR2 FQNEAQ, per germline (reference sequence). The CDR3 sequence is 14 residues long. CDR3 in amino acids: CASSLSDRGHTQYF. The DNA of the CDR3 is TGTGCCAGCAGCTTAAGTGATAGGGGCCATACGCAGTATTTT.

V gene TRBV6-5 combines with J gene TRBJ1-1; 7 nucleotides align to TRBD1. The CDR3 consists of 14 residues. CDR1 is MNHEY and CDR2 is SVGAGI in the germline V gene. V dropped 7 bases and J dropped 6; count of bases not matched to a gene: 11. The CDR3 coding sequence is TGTGCCAGCACCAAACGGACAGGAGTACCTGAAGCTTTCTTT. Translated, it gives CASTKRTGVPEAFF.

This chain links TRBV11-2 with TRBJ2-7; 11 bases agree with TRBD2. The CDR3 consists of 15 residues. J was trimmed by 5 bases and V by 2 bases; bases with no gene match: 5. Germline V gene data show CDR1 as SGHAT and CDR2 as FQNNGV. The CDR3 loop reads CASSLTSGRWDEQYF. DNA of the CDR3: TGTGCCAGCAGCTTAACTAGCGGGAGATGGGACGAGCAGTACTTC.